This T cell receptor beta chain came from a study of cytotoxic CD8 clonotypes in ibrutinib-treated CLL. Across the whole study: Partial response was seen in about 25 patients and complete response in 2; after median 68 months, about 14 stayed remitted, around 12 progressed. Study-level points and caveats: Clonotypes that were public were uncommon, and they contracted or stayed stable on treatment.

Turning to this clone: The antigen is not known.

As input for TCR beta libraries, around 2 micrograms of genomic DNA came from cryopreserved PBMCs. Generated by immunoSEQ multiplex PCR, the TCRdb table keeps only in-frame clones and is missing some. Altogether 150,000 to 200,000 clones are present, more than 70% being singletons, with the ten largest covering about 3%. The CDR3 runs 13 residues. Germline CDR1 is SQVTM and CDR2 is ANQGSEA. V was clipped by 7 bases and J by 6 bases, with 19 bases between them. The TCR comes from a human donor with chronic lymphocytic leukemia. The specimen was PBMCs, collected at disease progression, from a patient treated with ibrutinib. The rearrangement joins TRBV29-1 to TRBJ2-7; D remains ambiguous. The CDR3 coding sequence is TGCAGCGCCCGAGACCAAAACCTGGGCGAGCAGTACTTC. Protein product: CSARDQNLGEQYF.